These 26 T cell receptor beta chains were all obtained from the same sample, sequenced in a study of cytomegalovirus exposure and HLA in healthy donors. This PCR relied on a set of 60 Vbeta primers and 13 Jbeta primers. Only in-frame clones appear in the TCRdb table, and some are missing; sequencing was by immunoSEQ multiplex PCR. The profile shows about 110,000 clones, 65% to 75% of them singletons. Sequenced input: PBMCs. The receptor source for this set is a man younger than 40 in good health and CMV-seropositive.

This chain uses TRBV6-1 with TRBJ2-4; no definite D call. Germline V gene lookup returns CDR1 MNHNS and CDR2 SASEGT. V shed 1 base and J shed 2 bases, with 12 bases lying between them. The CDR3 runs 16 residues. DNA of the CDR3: TGTGCCAGCAGTGAAGGTTGGCAGAATTCCAAAAACATTCAGTACTTC. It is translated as CASSEGWQNSKNIQYF.

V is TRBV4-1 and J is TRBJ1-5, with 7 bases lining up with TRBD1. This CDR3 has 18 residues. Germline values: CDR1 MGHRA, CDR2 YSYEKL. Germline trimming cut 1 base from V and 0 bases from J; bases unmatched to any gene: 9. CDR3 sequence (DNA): TGCGCCAGCAGCCAAGTACTTCGGACAGGTAATAGCAATCAGCCCCAGCATTTT. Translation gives CASSQVLRTGNSNQPQHF.

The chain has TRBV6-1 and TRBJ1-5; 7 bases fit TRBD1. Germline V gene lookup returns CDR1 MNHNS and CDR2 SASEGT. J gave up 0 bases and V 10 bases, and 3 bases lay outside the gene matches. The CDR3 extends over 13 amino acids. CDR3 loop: CATGQVSNQPQHF. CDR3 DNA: TGTGCCACCGGACAGGTTAGCAATCAGCCCCAGCATTTT.

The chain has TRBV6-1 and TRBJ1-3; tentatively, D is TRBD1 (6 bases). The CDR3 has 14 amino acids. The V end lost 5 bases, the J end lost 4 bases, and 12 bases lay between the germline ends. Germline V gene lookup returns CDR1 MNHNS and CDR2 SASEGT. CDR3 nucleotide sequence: TGTGCCAGCAGTCTGGGACATGCCGGAAACACCATATATTTT. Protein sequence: CASSLGHAGNTIYF.

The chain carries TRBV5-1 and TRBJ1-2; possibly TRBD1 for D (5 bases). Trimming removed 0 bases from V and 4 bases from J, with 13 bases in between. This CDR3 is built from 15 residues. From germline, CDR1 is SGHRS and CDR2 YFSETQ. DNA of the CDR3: TGCGCCAGCAGCTTGGCCCTCGGGGGATCCTATGGCTACACCTTC. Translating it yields CASSLALGGSYGYTF.

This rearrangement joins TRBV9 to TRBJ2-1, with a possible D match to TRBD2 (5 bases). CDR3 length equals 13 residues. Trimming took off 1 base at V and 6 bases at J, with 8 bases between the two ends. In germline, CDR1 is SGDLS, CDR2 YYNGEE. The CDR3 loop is CASSVPGFNEQFF. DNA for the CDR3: TGTGCCAGCAGCGTACCGGGATTCAATGAGCAGTTCTTC.

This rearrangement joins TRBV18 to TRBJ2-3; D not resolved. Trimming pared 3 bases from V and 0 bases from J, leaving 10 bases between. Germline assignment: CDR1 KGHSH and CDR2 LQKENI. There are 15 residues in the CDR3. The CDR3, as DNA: TGTGCCAGCTCACCTAGCCCATCTAGCACAGATACGCAGTATTTT. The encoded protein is CASSPSPSSTDTQYF.

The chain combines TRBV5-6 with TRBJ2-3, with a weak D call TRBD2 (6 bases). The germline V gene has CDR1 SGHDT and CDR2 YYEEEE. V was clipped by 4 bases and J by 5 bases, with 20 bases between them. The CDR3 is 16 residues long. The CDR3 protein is CASSPGLWDVGDTQYF. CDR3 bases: TGTGCCAGCAGCCCGGGACTCTGGGACGTGGGAGATACGCAGTATTTT.

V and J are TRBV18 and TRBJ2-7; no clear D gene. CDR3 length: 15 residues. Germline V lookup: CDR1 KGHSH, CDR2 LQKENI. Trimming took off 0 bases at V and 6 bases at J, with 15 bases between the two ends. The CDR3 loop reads CASSPPQRTPGEQYF. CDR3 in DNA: TGTGCCAGCTCACCACCGCAGCGTACTCCGGGCGAGCAGTACTTC.

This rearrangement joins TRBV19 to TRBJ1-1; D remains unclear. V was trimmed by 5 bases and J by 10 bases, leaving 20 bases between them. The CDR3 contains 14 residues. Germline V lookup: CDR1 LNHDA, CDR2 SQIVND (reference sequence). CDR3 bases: TGTGCCAGTAGTCTTGGAGGGCCCTTCCTCGGAGCTTTCTTT. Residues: CASSLGGPFLGAFF.

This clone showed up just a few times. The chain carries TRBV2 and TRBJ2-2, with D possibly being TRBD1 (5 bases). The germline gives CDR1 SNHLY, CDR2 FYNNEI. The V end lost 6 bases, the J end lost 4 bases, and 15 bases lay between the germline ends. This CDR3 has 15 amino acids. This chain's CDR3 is CASSLTARGTGELFF. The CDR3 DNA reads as TGTGCCAGCAGCCTGACAGCTAGGGGCACCGGGGAGCTGTTTTTT.

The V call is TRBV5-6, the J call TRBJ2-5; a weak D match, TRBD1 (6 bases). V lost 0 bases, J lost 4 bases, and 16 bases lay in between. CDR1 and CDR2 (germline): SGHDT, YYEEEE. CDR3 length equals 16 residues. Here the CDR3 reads CASSLAGTLRRETQYF. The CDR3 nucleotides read TGTGCCAGCAGCTTGGCGGGGACATTGAGGAGAGAGACCCAGTACTTC.

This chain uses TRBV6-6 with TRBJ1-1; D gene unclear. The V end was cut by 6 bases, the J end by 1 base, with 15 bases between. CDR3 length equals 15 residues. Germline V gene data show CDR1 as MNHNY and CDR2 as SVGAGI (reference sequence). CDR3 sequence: CASSPMGRGNTEAFF. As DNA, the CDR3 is TGTGCCAGCAGCCCTATGGGCCGGGGGAACACTGAAGCTTTCTTT.

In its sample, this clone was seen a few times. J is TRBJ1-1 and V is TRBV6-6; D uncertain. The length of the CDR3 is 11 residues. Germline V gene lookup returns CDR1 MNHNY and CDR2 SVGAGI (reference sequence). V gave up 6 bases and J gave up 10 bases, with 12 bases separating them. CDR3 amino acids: CASRILHSAFF. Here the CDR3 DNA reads TGTGCCAGCAGGATACTCCATTCAGCTTTCTTT.

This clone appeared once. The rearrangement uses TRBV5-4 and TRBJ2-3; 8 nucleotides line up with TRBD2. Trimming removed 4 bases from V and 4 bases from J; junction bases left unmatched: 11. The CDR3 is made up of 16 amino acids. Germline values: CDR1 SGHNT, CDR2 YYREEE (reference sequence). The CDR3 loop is CASSLEPGGQPDTQYF. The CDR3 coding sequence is TGTGCCAGCAGCCTGGAGCCGGGGGGGCAACCAGATACGCAGTATTTT.

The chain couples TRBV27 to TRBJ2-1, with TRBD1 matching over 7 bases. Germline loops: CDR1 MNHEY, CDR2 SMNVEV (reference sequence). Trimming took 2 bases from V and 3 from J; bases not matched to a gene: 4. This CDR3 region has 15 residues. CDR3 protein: CASSLRGGYYNEQFF. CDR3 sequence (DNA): TGTGCCAGCAGTTTACGAGGGGGCTACTACAATGAGCAGTTCTTC.

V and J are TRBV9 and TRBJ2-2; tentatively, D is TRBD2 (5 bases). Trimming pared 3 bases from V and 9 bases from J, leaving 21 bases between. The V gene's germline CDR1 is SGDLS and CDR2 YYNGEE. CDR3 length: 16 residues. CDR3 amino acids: CASSAEPGRGNRELFF. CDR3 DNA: TGTGCCAGCAGCGCCGAGCCGGGTCGGGGAAACCGGGAGCTGTTTTTT. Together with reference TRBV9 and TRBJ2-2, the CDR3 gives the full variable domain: DSGVTQTPKHLITATGQRVTLRCSPRSGDLSVYWYQQSLDQGLQFLIQYYNGEERAKGNILERFSAQQFPDLHSELNLSSLELGDSALYFCASSAEPGRGNRELFFGEGSRLTVL.

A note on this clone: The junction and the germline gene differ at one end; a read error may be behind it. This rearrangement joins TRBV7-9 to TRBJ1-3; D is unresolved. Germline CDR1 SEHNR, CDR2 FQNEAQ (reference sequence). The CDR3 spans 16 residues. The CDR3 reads CSSSSVSNREGNTIYF. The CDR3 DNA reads TGTTCCAGCAGCTCCGTATCTAATAGGGAGGGAAACACCATATATTTT.

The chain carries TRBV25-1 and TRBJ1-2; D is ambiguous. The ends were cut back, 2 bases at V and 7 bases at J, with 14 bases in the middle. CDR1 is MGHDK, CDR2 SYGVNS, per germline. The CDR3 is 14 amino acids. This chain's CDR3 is CASSEGRAEGGYTF. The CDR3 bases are TGTGCCAGCAGTGAAGGAAGGGCAGAGGGTGGCTACACCTTC.

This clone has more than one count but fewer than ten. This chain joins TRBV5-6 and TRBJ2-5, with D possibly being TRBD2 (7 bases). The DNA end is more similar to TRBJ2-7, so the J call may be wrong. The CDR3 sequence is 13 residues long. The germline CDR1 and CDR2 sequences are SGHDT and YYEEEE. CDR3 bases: TGTGCCAGCAGCTTGGAGGGGGGGCTCGAGCAGTACTTC. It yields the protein CASSLEGGLEQYF.

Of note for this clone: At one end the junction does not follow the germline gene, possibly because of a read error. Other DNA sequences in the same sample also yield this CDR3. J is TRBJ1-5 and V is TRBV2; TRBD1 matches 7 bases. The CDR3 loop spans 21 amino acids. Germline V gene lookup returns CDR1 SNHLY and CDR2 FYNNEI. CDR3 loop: CASSELGPNFDRVEGNQPQHF. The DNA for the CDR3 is TGTGCTAGCAGTGAATTAGGCCCTAACTTCGACAGGGTAGAGGGCAATCAGCCCCAGCATTTT.

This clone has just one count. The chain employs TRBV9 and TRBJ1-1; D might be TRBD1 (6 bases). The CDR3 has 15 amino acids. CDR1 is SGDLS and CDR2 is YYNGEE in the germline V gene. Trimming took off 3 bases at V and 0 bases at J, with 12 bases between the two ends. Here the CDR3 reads CASSAQGQLNTEAFF. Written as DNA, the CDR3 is TGTGCCAGCAGCGCCCAAGGACAGTTGAACACTGAAGCTTTCTTT.

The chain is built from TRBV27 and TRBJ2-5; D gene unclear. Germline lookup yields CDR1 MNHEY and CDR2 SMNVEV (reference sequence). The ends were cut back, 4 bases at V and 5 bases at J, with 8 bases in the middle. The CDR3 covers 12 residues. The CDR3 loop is CASSYAGETQYF. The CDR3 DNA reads TGTGCCAGCAGTTATGCCGGGGAGACCCAGTACTTC.

CDR3 coding DNA: TGTGCCAGCAGTGAGGACAGGTGGGGTTCACCCCTCCACTTT. Protein sequence: CASSEDRWGSPLHF. This chain joins TRBV6-1 and TRBJ1-6; 7 bases fit TRBD1. The CDR3 runs 14 residues. Per the germline V gene, CDR1 is MNHNS and CDR2 is SASEGT. The trim removed 3 bases at V and 9 bases at J, leaving 5 bases unmatched.

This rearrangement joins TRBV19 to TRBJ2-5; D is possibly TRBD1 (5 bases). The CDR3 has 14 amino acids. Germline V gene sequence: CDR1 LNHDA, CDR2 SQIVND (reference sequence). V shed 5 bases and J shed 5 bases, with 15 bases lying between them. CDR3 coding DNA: TGTGCCAGTAGTGCTCAGGGCAACTACGAGACCCAGTACTTC. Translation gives CASSAQGNYETQYF.

The CDR3 nucleotides are TGTGCCAGCAGAGACAGGGTAGAGACCCAGTACTTC. This gives the protein CASRDRVETQYF. V usage is TRBV28 and J usage is TRBJ2-5; 7 bases match TRBD1. Germline V CDR1 and CDR2: MDHEN, SYDVKM. J lost 4 bases, V lost 6 bases, and 2 bases had no gene match. This CDR3 is 12 amino acids long.